Listed below are T cell receptor beta chains from one sample, sequenced in a study of control samples from healthy donors and cancer patients. Only in-frame clones appear in the TCRdb table, and some are missing; sequencing was by immunoSEQ multiplex PCR. The table records about 22,000 clones, 83% of them present only once. Sample: PBMCs. The receptors originated from a man in his 60s with head and neck cancer. CDR3s leave out the opening cysteine and the closing phenylalanine or tryptophan.

v_call	cdr3_aa
TRBV2	ASSDGGPQF
TRBV4-1	ASTPQAGVYEQY
TRBV7-9	ASSLGRQVQETQY
TRBV7-9	ASSHGLVLDRGNTIY
TRBV5-6	ASSGLGRELHEQY
TRBV28	ASSLMTSGYQETQY
TRBV10-3	AISTGDGTGELF
TRBV20-1	SASPGYSSTDTQY
TRBV7-2	ASSLGGAAVGNTIY
TRBV7-8	ASSDAGNTYEQY
TRBV12-3/TRBV12-4	ASSFAGVQGYT
TRBV11-2	ASSSVTGGEQF
TRBV12-5	ASGFQTDSHGDTEAF
TRBV27	ASRFGGVYEQY
TRBV15	ATSRELAGEAYEQY
TRBV27	ASSPLEGVSSPLH
TRBV7-2	ASSWGTGSEAF